This T cell receptor (beta chain) was sequenced during a study of T cell responses to AZD1222 COVID-19 vaccine. Overall study results and limits: Spike-spanning, vaccine-associated CD4 TCRs were dominant at 160-218 and 743-854.

Turning to this clone: Its antigen is not identified.

The V segment lost 3 bases and the J segment 7 bases; nucleotides outside the gene matches: 8. There are 14 residues in the CDR3. The germline V gene has CDR1 KGHSY and CDR2 FQNENV. Produced via immunoSEQ multiplex PCR; TCRdb's table is partial and in-frame only. The repertoire consists of roughly 120,000 clones, with around nine tenths occurring once and the leading ten covering over 2%. This clonotype was obtained from an adult who received the AZD1222 COVID-19 vaccine. The genes are TRBV16 and TRBJ1-2; 7 bases are shared with TRBD1. The sequences come from peripheral blood, collected 28 days after the second AZD1222 dose. In DNA form, the CDR3 reads TGTGCCAGCAGCCAGCTGACAGGGCTCCCTGGCTACACCTTC. This sequence encodes CASSQLTGLPGYTF.